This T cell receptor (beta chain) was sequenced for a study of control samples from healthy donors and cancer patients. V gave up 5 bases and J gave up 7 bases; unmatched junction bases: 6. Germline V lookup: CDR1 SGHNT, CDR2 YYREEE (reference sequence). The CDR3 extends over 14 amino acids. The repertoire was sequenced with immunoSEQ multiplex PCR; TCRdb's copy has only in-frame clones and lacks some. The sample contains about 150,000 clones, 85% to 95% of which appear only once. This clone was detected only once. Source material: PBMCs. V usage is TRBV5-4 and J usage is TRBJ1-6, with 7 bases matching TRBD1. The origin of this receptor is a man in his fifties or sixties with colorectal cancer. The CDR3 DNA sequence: TGTGCCAGCAGTCGACAGGGTAACAATTCACCCCTCCACTTT. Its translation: CASSRQGNNSPLHF.